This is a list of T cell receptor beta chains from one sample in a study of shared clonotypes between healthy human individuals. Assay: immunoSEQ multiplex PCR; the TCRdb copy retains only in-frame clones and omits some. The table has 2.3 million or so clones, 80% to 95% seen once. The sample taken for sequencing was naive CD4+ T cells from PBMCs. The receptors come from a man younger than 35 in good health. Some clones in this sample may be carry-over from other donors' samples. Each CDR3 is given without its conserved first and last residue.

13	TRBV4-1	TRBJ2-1	ASSQWRDDAGEQF
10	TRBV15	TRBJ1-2	ATSIRDYGYT
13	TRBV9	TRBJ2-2	ASSLRGANTGELF
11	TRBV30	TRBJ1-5	AWSSDLNQPQH
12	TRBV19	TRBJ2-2	ASSGTGGTGELF
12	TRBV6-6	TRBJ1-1	ASSYSGQTIEAF
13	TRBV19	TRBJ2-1	ASSTTGRTYNEQF
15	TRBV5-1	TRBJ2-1	ASSLMISGSFYNEQF
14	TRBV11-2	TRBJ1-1	ASNPIGGALNTEAF
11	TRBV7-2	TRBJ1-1	ASSLEARVGAF
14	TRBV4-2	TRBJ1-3	ASSQEVGTAGNTIY
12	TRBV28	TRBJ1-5	ASSFWGSNQPQH
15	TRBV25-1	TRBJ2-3	ASSESSPSGVTDTQY
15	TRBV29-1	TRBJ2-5	SVTRLAALVGQETQY
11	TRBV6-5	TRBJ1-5	ASSYSSNQPQH
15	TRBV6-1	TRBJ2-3	ASSEEVGGRSADTQY
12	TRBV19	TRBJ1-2	ASSITNSNYGYT
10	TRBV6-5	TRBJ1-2	ASSPGRGATP
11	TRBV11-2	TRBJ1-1	ASSRDRGTEAF
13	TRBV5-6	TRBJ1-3	ASSLPGGLRNTIY
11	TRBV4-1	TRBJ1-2	ASSQARAGGYT
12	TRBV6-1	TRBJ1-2	ASSEGGRSRGYT
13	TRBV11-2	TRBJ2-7	ASSLAPGGVYEQY
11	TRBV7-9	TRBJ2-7	ASSLVGGQEQY
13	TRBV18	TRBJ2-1	ASSRGTGSHNEQF
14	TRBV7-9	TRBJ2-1	ASSRTATSLPGEQF
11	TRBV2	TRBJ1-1	ASSGQGGTEAF
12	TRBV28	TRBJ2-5	ASSLGRLGETQY
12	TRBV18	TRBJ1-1	ASSPPGLSTEAF
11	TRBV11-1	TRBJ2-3	ASSPGARDTQY
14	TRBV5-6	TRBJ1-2	ASSFRTGLVLAGYT
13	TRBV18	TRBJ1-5	ASSPQGGVNQPQH
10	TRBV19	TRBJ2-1	ASSSFSNEQF
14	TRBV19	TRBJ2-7	ASSIATSGGTYEQY
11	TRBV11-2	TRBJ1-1	ASRQGMNTEAF
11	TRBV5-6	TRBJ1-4	ASSPMGREKLF
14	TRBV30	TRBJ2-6	AGAGRGNSGANVLT
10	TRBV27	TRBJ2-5	ASSFWGETQY
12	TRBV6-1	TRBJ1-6	ASSVVQGDSPLH
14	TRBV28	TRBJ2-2	ASRQPGTGNTGELF
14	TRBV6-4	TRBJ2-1	ASSVAGTGTYNEQF
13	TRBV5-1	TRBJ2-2	ASSLDRGRTGELF
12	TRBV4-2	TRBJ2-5	ASSPLGPGETQY
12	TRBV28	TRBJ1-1	ASSRENWGTEAF
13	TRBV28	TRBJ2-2	ASSAVRDAVAELF
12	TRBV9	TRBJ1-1	ASSVQVQNTEAF
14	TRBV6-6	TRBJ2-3	ASSFGQGASTDTQY
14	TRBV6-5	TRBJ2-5	ASSYSPGPLQETQY
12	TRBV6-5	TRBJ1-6	ASSYSFRDPPLH
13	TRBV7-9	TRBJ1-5	ASSQGQGLWQPQH
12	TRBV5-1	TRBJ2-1	ASSLPSSYNEQF
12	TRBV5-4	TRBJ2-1	ASSPRGSYNEQF
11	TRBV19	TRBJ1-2	ASSARQGYGYT